The 3 T cell receptor beta chains below come from one sample, sequenced in a study of blood T cells in healthy people across ages. Using a J-beta primer mix together with a sample-barcoded 5' primer, a second PCR was run for about 6 to 12 cycles. TCRdb re-called the 5' RACE reads through MiXCR, storing one row per CDR3 protein. Of 760,000 or so distinct CDR3 sequences listed, 20% to 25% are singletons. These same data were also listed under a study on T cells of mothers and their children.

The source material was blood. These receptors originate from a boy under 18 in good health.

Only a few counts were recorded for this clonotype. The rearrangement joins TRBV29-1 to TRBJ1-1; D uncertain. The V gene lost 2 bases and the J gene lost 4 bases, with 14 bases spanning the gap. The germline V gene has CDR1 SQVTM and CDR2 ANQGSEA. This CDR3 has 14 amino acids. The CDR3 nucleotides are TGCAGCGTTGAACCACGGGCCGGCGGCACTGAAGCTTTCTTT. Protein product: CSVEPRAGGTEAFF.

V is TRBV28 and J is TRBJ2-5; 8 nucleotides agree with TRBD2. J was trimmed by 3 bases and V by 7 bases; bases with no gene match: 13. The germline V gene has CDR1 MDHEN and CDR2 SYDVKM. The CDR3 totals 16 residues. CDR3 nucleotide sequence: TGTGCCAGCAACGGGGCGGGAGGCCTCACTGAAGAGACCCAGTACTTC. Protein: CASNGAGGLTEETQYF.

This clonotype was recorded a few times. V usage is TRBV2 and J usage is TRBJ2-7; the D gene could be TRBD1 or TRBD2 (6 bases each). The germline V gene has CDR1 SNHLY and CDR2 FYNNEI. Trimming left V 6 bases short and J 3 bases short, with 12 bases between. There are 13 residues in the CDR3. CDR3 in DNA: TGTGCCAGCAGAAGGGGGGCGAGCTACGAGCAGTACTTC. It translates to CASRRGASYEQYF.